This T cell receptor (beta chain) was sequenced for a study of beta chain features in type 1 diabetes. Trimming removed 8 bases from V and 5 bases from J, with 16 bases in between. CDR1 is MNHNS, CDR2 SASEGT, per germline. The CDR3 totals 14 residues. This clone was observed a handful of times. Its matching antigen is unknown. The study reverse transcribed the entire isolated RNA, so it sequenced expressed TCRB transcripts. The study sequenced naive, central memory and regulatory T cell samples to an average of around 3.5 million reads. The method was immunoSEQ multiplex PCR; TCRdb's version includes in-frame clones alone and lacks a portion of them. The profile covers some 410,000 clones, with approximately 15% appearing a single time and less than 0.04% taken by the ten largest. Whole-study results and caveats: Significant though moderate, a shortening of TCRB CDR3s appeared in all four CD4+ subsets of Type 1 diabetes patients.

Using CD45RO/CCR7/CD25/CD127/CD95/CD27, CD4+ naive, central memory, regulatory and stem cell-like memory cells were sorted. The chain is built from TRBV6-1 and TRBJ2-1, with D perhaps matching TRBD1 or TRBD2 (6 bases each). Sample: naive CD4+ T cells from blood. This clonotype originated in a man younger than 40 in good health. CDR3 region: CASLRGDLNNEQFF. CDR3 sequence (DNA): TGTGCCAGCCTAAGGGGGGATTTAAACAATGAGCAGTTCTTC.